The rows below give T cell receptor beta chains drawn from one sample of a study of blood T cell repertoires in COVID-19. The table came from immunoSEQ multiplex PCR; TCRdb's copy has only in-frame clones and leaves some out. The repertoire consists of roughly 110,000 clones, with approximately 86% occurring once and the leading ten covering about 4.5%. Sequencing was carried out using peripheral blood. The receptors were sampled from a man aged 40-49 years with acute or convalescent COVID-19. Each CDR3 is given with its conserved first and last residue. The order of the fields is clone size, CDR3 length, J gene, V gene, D gene, CDR3 DNA, CDR3 protein. The D gene is left open where the match is weak. Some rows mark clone size as missing; the rest say once, few, many or name a class of expanded clone.

abundance: -; len: 15; j_gene: TRBJ1-2; v_gene: TRBV7-6; d_gene: -; CDR3nt: TGTGCCAGCAGCTTAGCAGCAGGGGTAAACTATGGCTACACCTTC; CDR3aa: CASSLAAGVNYGYTF
abundance: -; len: 14; j_gene: TRBJ1-2; v_gene: TRBV5-1; d_gene: TRBD1; CDR3nt: TGCGCCAGCAGCCTACGGACAGGTCAGGAGGGCTACACCTTC; CDR3aa: CASSLRTGQEGYTF
abundance: -; len: 14; j_gene: TRBJ2-5; v_gene: TRBV30; d_gene: TRBD2; CDR3nt: TGTGCCTATCGACTAGCGGGAGTGAAAGAGACCCAGTACTTC; CDR3aa: CAYRLAGVKETQYF
abundance: few; len: 14; j_gene: TRBJ1-4; v_gene: TRBV30; d_gene: -; CDR3nt: TGTGCCTGGAGTCTTGGGACAATAGATGAAAAACTGTTTTTT; CDR3aa: CAWSLGTIDEKLFF
abundance: -; len: 15; j_gene: TRBJ2-2; v_gene: TRBV5-8; d_gene: TRBD2; CDR3nt: TGTGCCAGCAGACTTCGTCGGGAGGGGAGCGGGGAGCTGTTTTTT; CDR3aa: CASRLRREGSGELFF
abundance: -; len: 14; j_gene: TRBJ1-2; v_gene: TRBV6-5; d_gene: -; CDR3nt: TGTGCCAGCACCAAACGGGGAGGGAAGGGTGGCTACACCTTC; CDR3aa: CASTKRGGKGGYTF
abundance: -; len: 13; j_gene: TRBJ2-3; v_gene: TRBV6-5; d_gene: TRBD1; CDR3nt: TGTGCCAGCAGGGGACAGGGCGCAGATACGCAGTATTTT; CDR3aa: CASRGQGADTQYF
abundance: -; len: 13; j_gene: TRBJ2-3; v_gene: TRBV3-1/TRBV3-2; d_gene: -; CDR3nt: TGTGCCAGCAGCCCCGGGGGTTCTATTACGCAGTATTTT; CDR3aa: CASSPGGSITQYF
abundance: -; len: 18; j_gene: TRBJ1-5; v_gene: TRBV28; d_gene: TRBD1; CDR3nt: TGTGCCAGCAGTTTACGGACAGGGACCTATCCGGGCAATCAGCCCCAGCATTTT; CDR3aa: CASSLRTGTYPGNQPQHF
abundance: -; len: 17; j_gene: TRBJ1-2; v_gene: TRBV6-1; d_gene: -; CDR3nt: TGTGCCAGCAGTGCTGGCCAGGGCGTATTTTCTAACTATGGCTACACCTTC; CDR3aa: CASSAGQGVFSNYGYTF
abundance: once; len: 13; j_gene: TRBJ2-7; v_gene: TRBV2; d_gene: -; CDR3nt: TGTGCCAGCACTCCTCCCGGGTTCGGGGAGCAGTACTTC; CDR3aa: CASTPPGFGEQYF
abundance: -; len: 13; j_gene: TRBJ1-2; v_gene: TRBV6-5; d_gene: TRBD1; CDR3nt: TGTGCCAGCAGAGGGACAGGGGAGGATGGCTACACCTTC; CDR3aa: CASRGTGEDGYTF
abundance: -; len: 16; j_gene: TRBJ1-2; v_gene: TRBV3-1/TRBV3-2; d_gene: TRBD1; CDR3nt: TGTGCCAGCAGCCAATTGGACAGGCGAAGCCTCTATGGCTACACCTTC; CDR3aa: CASSQLDRRSLYGYTF
abundance: few; len: 17; j_gene: TRBJ2-1; v_gene: TRBV7-3; d_gene: TRBD2; CDR3nt: TGTGCCAGCAGCTTAAGTGCTCCAGGTAGCGGGGGAAATGAGCAGTTCTTC; CDR3aa: CASSLSAPGSGGNEQFF
abundance: -; len: 15; j_gene: TRBJ2-1; v_gene: TRBV24-1; d_gene: -; CDR3nt: TGTGCCACCAGTGATCCCAATAGACAGTCCAATGAGCAGTTCTTC; CDR3aa: CATSDPNRQSNEQFF
abundance: -; len: 15; j_gene: TRBJ2-5; v_gene: TRBV7-2; d_gene: -; CDR3nt: TGTGCCAGCAGCTTTGAGGGAAATCCGCAAGAGACCCAGTACTTC; CDR3aa: CASSFEGNPQETQYF
abundance: once; len: 11; j_gene: TRBJ1-6; v_gene: TRBV30; d_gene: -; CDR3nt: TGTGCCTGGAGCAGTAATTCACCCCTCCACTTT; CDR3aa: CAWSSNSPLHF
abundance: once; len: 15; j_gene: TRBJ2-6; v_gene: TRBV11-2; d_gene: TRBD1; CDR3nt: TGTGCCAGCAGCCGGGACAGCTCTGGGGCCAACGTCCTGACTTTC; CDR3aa: CASSRDSSGANVLTF
abundance: once; len: 15; j_gene: TRBJ1-2; v_gene: TRBV6-2/TRBV6-3; d_gene: TRBD1; CDR3nt: TGTGCCAGCAGTCAGCCGGGACAGGGGGTTTATGGCTACACCTTC; CDR3aa: CASSQPGQGVYGYTF
abundance: -; len: 14; j_gene: TRBJ2-3; v_gene: TRBV15; d_gene: TRBD2; CDR3nt: TGTGCCACCAGCCTAGCGGGGGGCACAGATACGCAGTATTTT; CDR3aa: CATSLAGGTDTQYF
abundance: once; len: 12; j_gene: TRBJ2-7; v_gene: TRBV6-2/TRBV6-3; d_gene: -; CDR3nt: TGTGCCAGCAGTTACAAGCGAGACGAGCAGTACTTC; CDR3aa: CASSYKRDEQYF
abundance: -; len: 13; j_gene: TRBJ1-4; v_gene: TRBV2; d_gene: -; CDR3nt: TGTGCCAGCAAGCCAGGGACTAATGAAAAACTGTTTTTT; CDR3aa: CASKPGTNEKLFF
abundance: -; len: 14; j_gene: TRBJ1-4; v_gene: TRBV7-9; d_gene: TRBD1; CDR3nt: TGTGCCAGCAGCCCGGACAGGGCGGGTGAAAAACTGTTTTTT; CDR3aa: CASSPDRAGEKLFF
abundance: -; len: 14; j_gene: TRBJ2-1; v_gene: TRBV23-1; d_gene: TRBD1; CDR3nt: TGCGCCAGCATTACCCTCGGGACAGGGAATGAGCAGTTCTTC; CDR3aa: CASITLGTGNEQFF
abundance: -; len: 13; j_gene: TRBJ2-7; v_gene: TRBV2; d_gene: TRBD1; CDR3nt: TGTGCCAGCAGACCGACAGGGGTCTACGAGCAGTACTTC; CDR3aa: CASRPTGVYEQYF
abundance: -; len: 14; j_gene: TRBJ1-4; v_gene: TRBV30; d_gene: TRBD1; CDR3nt: TGTGCCTGGGGCGAGGGACAGGCCGATGAAAAACTGTTTTTT; CDR3aa: CAWGEGQADEKLFF
abundance: -; len: 15; j_gene: TRBJ1-2; v_gene: TRBV28; d_gene: TRBD1; CDR3nt: TGTGCCAGCAGTCCGACAGGGGGCGCAGACTATGGCTACACCTTC; CDR3aa: CASSPTGGADYGYTF
abundance: -; len: 15; j_gene: TRBJ2-2; v_gene: TRBV11-2; d_gene: TRBD2; CDR3nt: TGTGCCAGCAGCTCACAGCGGGGGGGTACCGGGGAGCTGTTTTTT; CDR3aa: CASSSQRGGTGELFF
abundance: -; len: 15; j_gene: TRBJ2-1; v_gene: TRBV3-1/TRBV3-2; d_gene: TRBD1; CDR3nt: TGTGCCAGCAGCCATGGACAGGGGGCAAGCAATGAGCAGTTCTTC; CDR3aa: CASSHGQGASNEQFF
abundance: many; len: 17; j_gene: TRBJ2-3; v_gene: TRBV7-9; d_gene: -; CDR3nt: TGTGCCAGCAGCTTAGATTCCCTTGGGGCGAGCACAGATACGCAGTATTTT; CDR3aa: CASSLDSLGASTDTQYF
abundance: -; len: 14; j_gene: TRBJ1-2; v_gene: TRBV3-1/TRBV3-2; d_gene: -; CDR3nt: TGTGCCAGCAGCCAATCCGGGGGGGACTATGGCTACACCTTC; CDR3aa: CASSQSGGDYGYTF
abundance: -; len: 19; j_gene: TRBJ2-1; v_gene: TRBV7-2; d_gene: TRBD2; CDR3nt: TGTGCCAGCAGCTACCCCCGGACTAGCGGGGGGGCTGGTTACAATGAGCAGTTCTTC; CDR3aa: CASSYPRTSGGAGYNEQFF
abundance: -; len: 15; j_gene: TRBJ2-4; v_gene: TRBV7-2; d_gene: -; CDR3nt: TGTGCCAGCAGCTTAAGCGGCATAGCCAAAAACATTCAGTACTTC; CDR3aa: CASSLSGIAKNIQYF
abundance: -; len: 12; j_gene: TRBJ2-3; v_gene: TRBV30; d_gene: -; CDR3nt: TGTGCCTGGAGTGTTGGGGCGTTTACGCAGTATTTT; CDR3aa: CAWSVGAFTQYF
abundance: -; len: 14; j_gene: TRBJ2-7; v_gene: TRBV6-5; d_gene: TRBD1; CDR3nt: TGTGCCAGCAGGCTGGGACAGGGCTCCTACGAGCAGTACTTC; CDR3aa: CASRLGQGSYEQYF
abundance: -; len: 14; j_gene: TRBJ1-5; v_gene: TRBV7-2; d_gene: -; CDR3nt: TGTGCCAGCAGCTTAGGAGACAGGAGACAGCCCCAGCATTTT; CDR3aa: CASSLGDRRQPQHF
abundance: -; len: 14; j_gene: TRBJ2-1; v_gene: TRBV5-1; d_gene: TRBD1; CDR3nt: TGCGCCAGCAGACGAGGACAGGGGGATAATGAGCAGTTCTTC; CDR3aa: CASRRGQGDNEQFF
abundance: -; len: 19; j_gene: TRBJ2-2; v_gene: TRBV7-9; d_gene: -; CDR3nt: TGTGCCAGCAGCTGGCTGAACCCCGGGACTTCCCCTGCAGCCGGGGAGCTGTTTTTT; CDR3aa: CASSWLNPGTSPAAGELFF
abundance: -; len: 14; j_gene: TRBJ1-1; v_gene: TRBV5-1; d_gene: -; CDR3nt: TGCGCCAGCAGCTCCTCCGGGGGGAACACTGAAGCTTTCTTT; CDR3aa: CASSSSGGNTEAFF
abundance: -; len: 16; j_gene: TRBJ2-1; v_gene: TRBV5-6; d_gene: TRBD2; CDR3nt: TGTGCCAGCAGCTTGGTTGCTAGCGGGACGTACAATGAGCAGTTCTTC; CDR3aa: CASSLVASGTYNEQFF
abundance: once; len: 15; j_gene: TRBJ2-5; v_gene: TRBV5-6; d_gene: -; CDR3nt: TGTGCCAGCAGCTTAGAAGGAACAGGAGCGGAGACCCAGTACTTC; CDR3aa: CASSLEGTGAETQYF
abundance: -; len: 16; j_gene: TRBJ2-1; v_gene: TRBV11-2; d_gene: TRBD2; CDR3nt: TGTGCCAGCAGCTTAAGGCCAACTAGCGCCCGCAATGAGCAGTTCTTC; CDR3aa: CASSLRPTSARNEQFF
abundance: -; len: 16; j_gene: TRBJ1-2; v_gene: TRBV9; d_gene: TRBD1; CDR3nt: TGTGCCAGCAGCGGACAAGGGACAGGGAAATTTATCTTCTACACCTTC; CDR3aa: CASSGQGTGKFIFYTF
abundance: -; len: 15; j_gene: TRBJ1-2; v_gene: TRBV5-4; d_gene: TRBD1; CDR3nt: TGTGCCAGCAGCTTCTTAGGACAGGGCGACTATGGCTACACCTTC; CDR3aa: CASSFLGQGDYGYTF